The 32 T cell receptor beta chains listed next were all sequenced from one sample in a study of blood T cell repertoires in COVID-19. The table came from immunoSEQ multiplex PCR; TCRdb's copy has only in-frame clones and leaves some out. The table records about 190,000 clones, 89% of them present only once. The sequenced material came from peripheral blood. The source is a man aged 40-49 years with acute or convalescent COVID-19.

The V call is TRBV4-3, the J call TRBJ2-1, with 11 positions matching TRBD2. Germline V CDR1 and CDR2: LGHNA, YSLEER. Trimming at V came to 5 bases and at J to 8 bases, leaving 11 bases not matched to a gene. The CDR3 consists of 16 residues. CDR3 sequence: CASSSIAGGPWDEQFF. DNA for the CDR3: TGCGCCAGCAGCTCCATAGCGGGGGGGCCGTGGGATGAGCAGTTCTTC.

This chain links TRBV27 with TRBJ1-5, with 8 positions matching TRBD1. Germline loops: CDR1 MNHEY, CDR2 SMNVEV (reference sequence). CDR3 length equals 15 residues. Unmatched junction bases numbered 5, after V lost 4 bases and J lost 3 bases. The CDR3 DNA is TGTGCCAGCAGTTCCCGGACAGGGTTCAATCAGCCCCAGCATTTT. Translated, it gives CASSSRTGFNQPQHF.

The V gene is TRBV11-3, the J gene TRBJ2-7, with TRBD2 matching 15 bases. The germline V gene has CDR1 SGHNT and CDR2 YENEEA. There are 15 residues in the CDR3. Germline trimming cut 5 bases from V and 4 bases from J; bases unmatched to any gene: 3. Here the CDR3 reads CASSPGLAGGYEQYF. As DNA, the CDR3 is TGTGCCAGCAGCCCAGGACTAGCGGGGGGGTACGAGCAGTACTTC.

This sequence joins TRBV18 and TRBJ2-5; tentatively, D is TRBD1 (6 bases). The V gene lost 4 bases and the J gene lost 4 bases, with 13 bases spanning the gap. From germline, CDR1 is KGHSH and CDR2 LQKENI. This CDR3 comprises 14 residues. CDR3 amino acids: CASSLGQTPETQYF. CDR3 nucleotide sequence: TGTGCCAGCTCACTAGGACAGACCCCAGAGACCCAGTACTTC.

CDR3 nucleotide sequence: TGTGCCAGTAGTTCCTCAGGGGTCAGGGAGACCCAGTACTTC. Its translation: CASSSSGVRETQYF. V gene TRBV19 combines with J gene TRBJ2-5; TRBD1 might be the D (6 bases). With 5 bases removed from V and 5 bases from J, the gap between germline ends came to 15 bases. Germline V CDR1 and CDR2: LNHDA, SQIVND (reference sequence). This CDR3 spans 14 amino acids.

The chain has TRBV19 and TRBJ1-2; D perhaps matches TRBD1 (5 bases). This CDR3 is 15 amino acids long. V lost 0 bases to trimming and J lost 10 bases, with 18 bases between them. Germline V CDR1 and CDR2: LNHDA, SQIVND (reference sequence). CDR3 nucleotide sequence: TGTGCCAGTAGTATAGATCCTGCGGGAAGCAGGGTCTACACCTTC. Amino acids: CASSIDPAGSRVYTF.

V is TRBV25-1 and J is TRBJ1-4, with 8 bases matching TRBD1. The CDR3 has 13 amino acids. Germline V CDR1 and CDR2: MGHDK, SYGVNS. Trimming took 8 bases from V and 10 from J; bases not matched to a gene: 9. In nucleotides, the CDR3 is TGTGCCAGCGATACAGGGGGTACGGGAAAACTGTTTTTT. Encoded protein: CASDTGGTGKLFF.

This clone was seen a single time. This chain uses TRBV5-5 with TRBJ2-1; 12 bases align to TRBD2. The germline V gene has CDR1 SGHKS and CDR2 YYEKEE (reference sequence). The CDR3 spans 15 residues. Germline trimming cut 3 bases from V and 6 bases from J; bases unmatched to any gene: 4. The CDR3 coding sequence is TGTGCCAGCAGCTCCCTAGCGGGGGGGGTCAATGAGCAGTTCTTC. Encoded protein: CASSSLAGGVNEQFF.

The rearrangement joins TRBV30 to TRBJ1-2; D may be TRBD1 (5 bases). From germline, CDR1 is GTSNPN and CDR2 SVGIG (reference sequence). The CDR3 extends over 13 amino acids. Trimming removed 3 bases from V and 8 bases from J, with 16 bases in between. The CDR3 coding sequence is TGTGCCTGGAGGGTACAGGAGCGTCCGGGCTACACCTTC. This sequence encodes CAWRVQERPGYTF.

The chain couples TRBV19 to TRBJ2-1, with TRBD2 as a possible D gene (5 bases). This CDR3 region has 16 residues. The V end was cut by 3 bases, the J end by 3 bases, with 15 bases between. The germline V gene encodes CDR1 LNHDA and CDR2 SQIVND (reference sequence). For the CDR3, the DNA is TGTGCCAGTAGTATCAAGGACTCATCGGACTACAATGAGCAGTTCTTC. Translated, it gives CASSIKDSSDYNEQFF.

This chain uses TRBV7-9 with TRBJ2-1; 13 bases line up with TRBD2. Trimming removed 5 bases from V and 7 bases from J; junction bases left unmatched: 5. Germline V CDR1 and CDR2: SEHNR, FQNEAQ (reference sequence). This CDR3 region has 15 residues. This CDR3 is CASSLRLAGGNEQFF. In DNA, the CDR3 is TGTGCCAGCAGCCTTAGACTAGCGGGGGGTAATGAGCAGTTCTTC.

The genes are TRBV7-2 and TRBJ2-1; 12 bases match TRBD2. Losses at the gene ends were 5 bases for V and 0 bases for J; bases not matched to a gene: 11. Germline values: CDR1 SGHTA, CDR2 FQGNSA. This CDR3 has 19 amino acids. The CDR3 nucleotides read TGTGCCAGCAGCGAAAGACTAGCGGGGGTAAAGAGCTCCTACAATGAGCAGTTCTTC. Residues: CASSERLAGVKSSYNEQFF.

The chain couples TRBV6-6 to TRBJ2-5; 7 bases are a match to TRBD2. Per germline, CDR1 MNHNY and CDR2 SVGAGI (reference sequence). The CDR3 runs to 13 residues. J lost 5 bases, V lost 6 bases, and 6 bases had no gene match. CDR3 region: CASRLTSRETQYF. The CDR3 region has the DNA TGTGCCAGCAGGCTGACTAGCAGGGAGACCCAGTACTTC.

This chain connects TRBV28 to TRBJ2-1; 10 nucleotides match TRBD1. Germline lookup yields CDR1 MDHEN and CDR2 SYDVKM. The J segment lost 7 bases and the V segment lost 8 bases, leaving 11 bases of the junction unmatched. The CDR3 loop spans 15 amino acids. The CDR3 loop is CASGRPGQGLNEQFF. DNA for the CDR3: TGTGCCAGCGGCAGACCGGGACAGGGGTTGAATGAGCAGTTCTTC.

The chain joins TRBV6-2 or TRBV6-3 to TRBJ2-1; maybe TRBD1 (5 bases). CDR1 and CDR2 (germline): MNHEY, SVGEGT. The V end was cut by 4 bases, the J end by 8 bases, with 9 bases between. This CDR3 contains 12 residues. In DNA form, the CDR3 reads TGTGCCAGCAGTTCTAGGGGTTATGAGCAGTTCTTC. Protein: CASSSRGYEQFF.

CDR3: CASSLDYANYGYTF. The CDR3 nucleotides are TGTGCCAGCAGCTTAGACTACGCTAACTATGGCTACACCTTC. V and J are TRBV7-9 and TRBJ1-2; D unclear. The germline CDR1 and CDR2 sequences are SEHNR and FQNEAQ (reference sequence). This CDR3 comprises 14 residues. V was pared by 1 base and J by 0 bases, with 6 bases between. Combining the CDR3 with reference TRBV7-9 and TRBJ1-2 gives the whole variable domain DTGVSQNPRHKITKRGQNVTFRCDPISEHNRLYWYRQTLGQGPEFLTYFQNEAQLEKSRLLSDRFSAERPKGSFSTLEIQRTEQGDSAMYLCASSLDYANYGYTFGSGTRLTVV.

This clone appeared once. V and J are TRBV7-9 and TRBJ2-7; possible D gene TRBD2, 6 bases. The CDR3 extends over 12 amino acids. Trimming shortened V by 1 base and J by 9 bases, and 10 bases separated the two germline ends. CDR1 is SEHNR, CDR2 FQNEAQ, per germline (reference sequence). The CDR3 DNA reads TGTGCCAGCAGCTTAGTGGGGGGATGGCAGTACTTC. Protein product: CASSLVGGWQYF.

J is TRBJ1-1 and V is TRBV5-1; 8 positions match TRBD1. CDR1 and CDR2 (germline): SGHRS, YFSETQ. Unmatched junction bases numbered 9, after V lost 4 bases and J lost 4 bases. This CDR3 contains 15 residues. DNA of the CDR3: TGCGCCAGCAGCGCACAGACAGGGGTGAGCACTGAAGCTTTCTTT. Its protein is CASSAQTGVSTEAFF.

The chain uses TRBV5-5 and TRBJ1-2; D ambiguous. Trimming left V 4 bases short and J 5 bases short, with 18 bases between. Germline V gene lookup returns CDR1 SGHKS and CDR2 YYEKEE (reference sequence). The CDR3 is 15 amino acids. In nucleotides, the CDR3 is TGTGCCAGCAGCCCGCCCAGGTCGTACGCTTATGGCTACACCTTC. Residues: CASSPPRSYAYGYTF.

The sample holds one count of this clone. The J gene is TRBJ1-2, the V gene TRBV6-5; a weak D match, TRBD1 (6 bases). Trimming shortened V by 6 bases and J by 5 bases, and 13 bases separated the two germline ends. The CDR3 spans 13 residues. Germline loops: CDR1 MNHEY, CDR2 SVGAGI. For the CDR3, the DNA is TGTGCCAGCAGCCCGGACAGCACATATGGCTACACCTTC. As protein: CASSPDSTYGYTF.

In nucleotides, the CDR3 is TGTGCCTGTCTAAACAGGGGGCGGGGAACTGAAGCTTTCTTT. Translation: CACLNRGRGTEAFF. J is TRBJ1-1 and V is TRBV28, with TRBD1 matching 9 bases. V shed 11 bases, J shed 5 bases, and the junction held 12 bases outside the gene matches. This CDR3 comprises 14 residues. CDR1 and CDR2 (germline): MDHEN, SYDVKM. Based on the CDR3 plus reference TRBV28 and TRBJ1-1, the full variable domain is DVKVTQSSRYLVKRTGEKVFLECVQDMDHENMFWYRQDPGLGLRLIYFSYDVKMKEKGDIPEGYSVSREKKERFSLILESASTNQTSMYLCACLNRGRGTEAFFGQGTRLTVV.

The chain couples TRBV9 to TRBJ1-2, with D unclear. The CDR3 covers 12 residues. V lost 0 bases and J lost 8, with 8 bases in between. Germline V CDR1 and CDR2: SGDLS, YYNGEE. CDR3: CASSVGSGGYTF. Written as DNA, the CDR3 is TGTGCCAGCAGCGTAGGAAGCGGCGGCTACACCTTC.

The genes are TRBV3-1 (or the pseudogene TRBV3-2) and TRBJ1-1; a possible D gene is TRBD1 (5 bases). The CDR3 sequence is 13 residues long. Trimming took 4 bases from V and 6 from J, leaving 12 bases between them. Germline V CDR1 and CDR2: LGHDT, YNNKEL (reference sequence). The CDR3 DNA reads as TGTGCCAGCAGCCTCACAGGATTGGCTGAAGCTTTCTTT. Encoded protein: CASSLTGLAEAFF.

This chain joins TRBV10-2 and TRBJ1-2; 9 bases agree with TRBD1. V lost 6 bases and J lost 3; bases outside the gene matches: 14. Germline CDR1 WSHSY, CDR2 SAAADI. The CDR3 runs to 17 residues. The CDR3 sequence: CASSQKSGTGLDYGYTF. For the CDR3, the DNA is TGCGCCAGCAGCCAGAAAAGTGGGACAGGGTTAGACTATGGCTACACCTTC.

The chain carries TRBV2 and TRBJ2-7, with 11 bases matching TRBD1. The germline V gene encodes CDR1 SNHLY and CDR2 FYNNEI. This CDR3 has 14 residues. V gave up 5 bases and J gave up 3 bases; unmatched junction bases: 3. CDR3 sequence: CASSRGQGVYEQYF. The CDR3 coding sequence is TGTGCCAGCAGTCGGGGACAGGGGGTCTACGAGCAGTACTTC.

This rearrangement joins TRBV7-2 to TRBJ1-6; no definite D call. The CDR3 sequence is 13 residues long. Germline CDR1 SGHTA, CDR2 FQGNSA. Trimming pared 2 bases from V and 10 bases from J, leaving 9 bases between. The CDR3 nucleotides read TGTGCCAGCAGCTTAACGGGAGGCTCACCCCTCCACTTT. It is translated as CASSLTGGSPLHF.

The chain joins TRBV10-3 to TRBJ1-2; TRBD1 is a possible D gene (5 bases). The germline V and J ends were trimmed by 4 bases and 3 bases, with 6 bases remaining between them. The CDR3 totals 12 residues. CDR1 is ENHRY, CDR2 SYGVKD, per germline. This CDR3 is CAISGGDYGYTF. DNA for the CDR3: TGTGCCATCAGTGGGGGGGACTATGGCTACACCTTC.

CDR3 sequence reads: CASSQPPSWELYGYTF. CDR3 sequence (DNA): TGTGCCAGCAGTCAGCCACCGTCGTGGGAGCTCTATGGCTACACCTTC. The genes are TRBV6-6 and TRBJ1-2, with D hard to call. The CDR3 contains 16 residues. Germline V gene data show CDR1 as MNHNY and CDR2 as SVGAGI (reference sequence). V was clipped by 5 bases and J by 4 bases, with 20 bases between them.

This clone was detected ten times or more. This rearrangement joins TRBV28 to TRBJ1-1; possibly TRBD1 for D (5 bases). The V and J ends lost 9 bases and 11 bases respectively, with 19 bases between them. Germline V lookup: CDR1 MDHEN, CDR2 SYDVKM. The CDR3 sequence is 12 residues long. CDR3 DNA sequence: TGTGCCAGTGTCCGGGGGGTCGATAGGGCTTTCTTT. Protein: CASVRGVDRAFF.

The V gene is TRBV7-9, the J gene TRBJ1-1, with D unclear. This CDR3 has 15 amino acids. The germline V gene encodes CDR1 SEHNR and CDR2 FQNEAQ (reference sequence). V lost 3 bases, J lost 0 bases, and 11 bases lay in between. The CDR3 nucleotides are TGTGCCAGCAGCTTCGGTGAGATCATGAACACTGAAGCTTTCTTT. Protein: CASSFGEIMNTEAFF.

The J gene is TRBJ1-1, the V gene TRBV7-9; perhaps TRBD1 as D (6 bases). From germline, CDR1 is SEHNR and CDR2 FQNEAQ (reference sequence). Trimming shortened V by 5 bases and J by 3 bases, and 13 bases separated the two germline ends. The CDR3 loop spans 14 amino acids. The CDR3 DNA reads TGTGCCAGCAGCAACAGGGAGATCGACACTGAAGCTTTCTTT. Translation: CASSNREIDTEAFF.

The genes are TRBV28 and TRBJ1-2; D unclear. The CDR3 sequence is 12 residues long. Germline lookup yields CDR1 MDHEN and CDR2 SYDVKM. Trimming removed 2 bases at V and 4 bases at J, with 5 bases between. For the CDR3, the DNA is TGTGCCAGCAGTTTAGGGCCCTATGGCTACACCTTC. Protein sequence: CASSLGPYGYTF.